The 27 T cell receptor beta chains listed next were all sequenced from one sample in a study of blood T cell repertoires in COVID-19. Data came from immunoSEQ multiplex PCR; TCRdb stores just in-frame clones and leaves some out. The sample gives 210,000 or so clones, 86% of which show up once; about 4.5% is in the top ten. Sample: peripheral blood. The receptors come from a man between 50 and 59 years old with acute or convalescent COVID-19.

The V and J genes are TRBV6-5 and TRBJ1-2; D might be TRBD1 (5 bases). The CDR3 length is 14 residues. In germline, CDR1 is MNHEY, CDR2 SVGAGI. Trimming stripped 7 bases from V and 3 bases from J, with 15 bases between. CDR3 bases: TGTGCCAGCACGTTCGGACAAGGCGACTATGGCTACACCTTC. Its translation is CASTFGQGDYGYTF.

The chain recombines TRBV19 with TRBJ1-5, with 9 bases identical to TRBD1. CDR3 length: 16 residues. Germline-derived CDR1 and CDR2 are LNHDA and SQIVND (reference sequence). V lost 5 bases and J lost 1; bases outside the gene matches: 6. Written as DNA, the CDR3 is TGTGCCAGTAGTCCCCTGGACAGGGGAAGCAATCAGCCCCAGCATTTT. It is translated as CASSPLDRGSNQPQHF.

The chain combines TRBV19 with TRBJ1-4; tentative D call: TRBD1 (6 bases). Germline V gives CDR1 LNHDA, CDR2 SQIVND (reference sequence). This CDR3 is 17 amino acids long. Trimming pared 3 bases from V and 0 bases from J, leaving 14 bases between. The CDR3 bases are TGTGCCAGTAGTATTGGGGGCTTTACCGCAACTAATGAAAAACTGTTTTTT. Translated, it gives CASSIGGFTATNEKLFF.

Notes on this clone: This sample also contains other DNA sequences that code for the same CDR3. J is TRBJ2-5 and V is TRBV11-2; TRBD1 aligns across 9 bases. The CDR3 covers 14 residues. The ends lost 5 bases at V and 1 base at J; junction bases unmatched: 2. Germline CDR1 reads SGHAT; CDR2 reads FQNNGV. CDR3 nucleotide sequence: TGTGCCAGCAGCCCGGACAGGGGCCAAGAGACCCAGTACTTC. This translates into CASSPDRGQETQYF.

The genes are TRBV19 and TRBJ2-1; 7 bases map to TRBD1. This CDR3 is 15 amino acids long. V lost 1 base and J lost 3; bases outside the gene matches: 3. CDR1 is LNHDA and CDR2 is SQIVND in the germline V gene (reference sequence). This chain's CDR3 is CASSIAGQVYNEQFF. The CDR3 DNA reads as TGTGCCAGTAGTATAGCTGGACAGGTCTACAATGAGCAGTTCTTC.

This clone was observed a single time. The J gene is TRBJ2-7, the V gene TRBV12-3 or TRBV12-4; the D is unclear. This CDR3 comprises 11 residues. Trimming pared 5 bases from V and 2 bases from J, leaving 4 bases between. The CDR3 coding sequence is TGTGCCAGCAGTGCGACCTACGAGCAGTACTTC. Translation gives CASSATYEQYF.

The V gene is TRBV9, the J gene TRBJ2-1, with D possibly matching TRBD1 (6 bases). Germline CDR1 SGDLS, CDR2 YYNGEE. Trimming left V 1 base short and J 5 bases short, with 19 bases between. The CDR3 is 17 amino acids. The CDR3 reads CASSVLLGRQGHNEQFF. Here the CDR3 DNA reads TGTGCCAGCAGCGTACTCCTTGGCCGCCAGGGGCACAATGAGCAGTTCTTC.

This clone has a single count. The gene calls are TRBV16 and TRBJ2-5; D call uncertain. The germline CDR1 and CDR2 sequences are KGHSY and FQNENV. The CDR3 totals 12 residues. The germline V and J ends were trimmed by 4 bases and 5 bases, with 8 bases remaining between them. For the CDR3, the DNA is TGTGCCAGCAGCCCCCGCCGGGAGACCCAGTACTTC. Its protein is CASSPRRETQYF. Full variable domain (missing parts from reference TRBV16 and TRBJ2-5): GEEVAQTPKHLVRGEGQKAKLYCAPIKGHSYVFWYQQVLKNEFKFLISFQNENVFDETGMPKERFSAKCLPNSPCSLEIQATKLEDSAVYFCASSPRRETQYFGPGTRLLVL.

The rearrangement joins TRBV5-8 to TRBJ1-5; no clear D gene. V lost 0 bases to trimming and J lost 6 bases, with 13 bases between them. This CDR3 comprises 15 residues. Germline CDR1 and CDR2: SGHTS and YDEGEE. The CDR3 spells CASSLEGLTRQPQHF. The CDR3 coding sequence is TGTGCCAGCAGCTTGGAAGGACTAACACGTCAGCCCCAGCATTTT. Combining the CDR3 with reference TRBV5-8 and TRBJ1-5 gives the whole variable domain EAGVTQSPTHLIKTRGQQATLRCSPISGHTSVYWYQQALGLGLQFLLWYDEGEERNRGNFPPRFSGRQFPNYSSELNVNALELEDSALYLCASSLEGLTRQPQHFGDGTRLSIL.

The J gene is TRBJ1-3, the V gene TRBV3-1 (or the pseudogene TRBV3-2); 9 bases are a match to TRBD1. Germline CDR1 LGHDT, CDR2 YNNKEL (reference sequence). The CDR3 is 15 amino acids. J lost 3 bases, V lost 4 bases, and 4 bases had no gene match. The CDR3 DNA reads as TGTGCCAGCAGCCGGGACAGGGATGTTGGAAACACCATATATTTT. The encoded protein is CASSRDRDVGNTIYF.

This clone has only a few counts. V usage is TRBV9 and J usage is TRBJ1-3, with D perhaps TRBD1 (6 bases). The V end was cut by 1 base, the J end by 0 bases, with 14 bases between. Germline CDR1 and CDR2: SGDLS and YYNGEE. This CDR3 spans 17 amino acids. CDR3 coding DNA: TGTGCCAGCAGCGTATCCCCGGCGGGGGCCTCTGGAAACACCATATATTTT. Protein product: CASSVSPAGASGNTIYF.

The CDR3 DNA follows: TGTGCCAGCAGCTTACGCAGGGAAGAGACCCAGTACTTC. It specifies CASSLRREETQYF. The genes are TRBV7-3 and TRBJ2-5; TRBD1 is a possible D gene (5 bases). The V gene's germline CDR1 is SGHTA and CDR2 FQGTGA. V was shortened by 2 bases and J by 3 bases, with 7 bases between the two germline ends. The CDR3 contains 13 residues. Looking up the rest from reference TRBV7-3 and TRBJ2-5 gives the full variable domain: GAGVSQTPSNKVTEKGKYVELRCDPISGHTALYWYRQSLGQGPEFLIYFQGTGAADDSGLPNDRFFAVRPEGSVSTLKIQRTERGDSAVYLCASSLRREETQYFGPGTRLLVL.

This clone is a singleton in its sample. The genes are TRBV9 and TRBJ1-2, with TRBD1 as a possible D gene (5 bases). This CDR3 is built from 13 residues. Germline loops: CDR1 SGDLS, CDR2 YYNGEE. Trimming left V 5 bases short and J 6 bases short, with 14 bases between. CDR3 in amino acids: CASSPSGSHGYTF. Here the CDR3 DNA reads TGTGCCAGCAGTCCATCAGGGTCCCATGGCTACACCTTC.

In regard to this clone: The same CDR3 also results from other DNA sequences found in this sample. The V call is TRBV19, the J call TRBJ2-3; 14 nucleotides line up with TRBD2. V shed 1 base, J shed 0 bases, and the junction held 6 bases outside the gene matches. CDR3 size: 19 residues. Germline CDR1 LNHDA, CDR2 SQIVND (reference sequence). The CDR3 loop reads CASSIGGTSGGRSTDTQYF. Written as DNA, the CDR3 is TGTGCCAGTAGTATAGGAGGGACTAGCGGGGGTCGTAGCACAGATACGCAGTATTTT.

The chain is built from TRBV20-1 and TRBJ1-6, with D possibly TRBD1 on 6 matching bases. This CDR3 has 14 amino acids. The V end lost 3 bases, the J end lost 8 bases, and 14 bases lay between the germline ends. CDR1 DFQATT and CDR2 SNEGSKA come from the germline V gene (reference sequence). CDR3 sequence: CSASEGGVDSPLHF. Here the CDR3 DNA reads TGCAGTGCTAGTGAGGGGGGTGTTGATTCACCCCTCCACTTT.

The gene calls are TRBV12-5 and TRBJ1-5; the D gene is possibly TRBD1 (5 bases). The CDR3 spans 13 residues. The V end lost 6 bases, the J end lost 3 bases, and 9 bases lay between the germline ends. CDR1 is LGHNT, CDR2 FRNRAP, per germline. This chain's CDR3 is CASGQGNNQPQHF. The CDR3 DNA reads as TGTGCTAGTGGCCAGGGAAACAATCAGCCCCAGCATTTT.

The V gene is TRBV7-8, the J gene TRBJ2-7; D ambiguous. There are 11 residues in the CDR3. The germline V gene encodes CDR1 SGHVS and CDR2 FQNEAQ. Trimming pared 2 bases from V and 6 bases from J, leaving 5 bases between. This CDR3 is CASSLLSEQYF. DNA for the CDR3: TGTGCCAGCAGCTTATTATCCGAGCAGTACTTC.

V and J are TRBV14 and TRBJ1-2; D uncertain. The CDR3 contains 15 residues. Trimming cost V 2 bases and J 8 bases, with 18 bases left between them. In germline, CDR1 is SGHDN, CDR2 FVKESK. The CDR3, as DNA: TGTGCCAGCAGCCAACTACTCGGGTCTTCGGAGGGCTACACCTTC. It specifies CASSQLLGSSEGYTF.

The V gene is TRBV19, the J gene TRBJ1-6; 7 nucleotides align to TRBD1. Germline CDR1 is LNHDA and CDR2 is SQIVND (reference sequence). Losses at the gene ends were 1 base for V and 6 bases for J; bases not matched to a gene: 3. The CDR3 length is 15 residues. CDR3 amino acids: CASSIGAGGNSPLHF. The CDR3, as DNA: TGTGCCAGTAGTATAGGGGCAGGGGGTAATTCACCCCTCCACTTT.

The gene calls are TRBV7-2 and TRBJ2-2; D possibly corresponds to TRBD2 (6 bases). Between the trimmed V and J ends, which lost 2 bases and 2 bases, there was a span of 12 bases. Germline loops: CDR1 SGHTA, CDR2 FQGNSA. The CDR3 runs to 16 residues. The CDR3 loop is CASSLNGGINTGELFF. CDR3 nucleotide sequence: TGTGCCAGCAGCTTAAATGGGGGGATCAACACCGGGGAGCTGTTTTTT.

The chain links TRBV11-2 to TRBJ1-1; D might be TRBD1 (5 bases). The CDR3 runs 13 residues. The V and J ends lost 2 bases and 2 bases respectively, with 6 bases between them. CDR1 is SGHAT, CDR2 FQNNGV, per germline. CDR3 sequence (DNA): TGTGCCAGCAGCTTACAGGGTAACACTGAAGCTTTCTTT. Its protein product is CASSLQGNTEAFF.

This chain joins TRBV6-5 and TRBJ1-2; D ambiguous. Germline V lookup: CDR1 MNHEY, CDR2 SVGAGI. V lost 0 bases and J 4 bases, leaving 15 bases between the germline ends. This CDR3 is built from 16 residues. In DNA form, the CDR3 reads TGTGCCAGCAGTTACTCGTATAGTCCCGCTGGCTATGGCTACACCTTC. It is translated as CASSYSYSPAGYGYTF.

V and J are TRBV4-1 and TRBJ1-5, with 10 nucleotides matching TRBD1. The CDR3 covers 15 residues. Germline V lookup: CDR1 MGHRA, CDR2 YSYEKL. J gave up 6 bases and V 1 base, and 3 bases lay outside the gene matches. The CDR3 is CASSQGDRGVQPQHF. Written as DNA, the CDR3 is TGCGCCAGCAGCCAAGGGGACAGGGGAGTTCAGCCCCAGCATTTT.

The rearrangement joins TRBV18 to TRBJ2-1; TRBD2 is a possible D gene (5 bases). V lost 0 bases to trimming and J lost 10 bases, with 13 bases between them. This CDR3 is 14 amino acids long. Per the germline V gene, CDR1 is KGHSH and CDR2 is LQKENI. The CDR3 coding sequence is TGTGCCAGCTCACCACCCGACGGACTTGAGGAGCAGTTCTTC. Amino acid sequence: CASSPPDGLEEQFF.

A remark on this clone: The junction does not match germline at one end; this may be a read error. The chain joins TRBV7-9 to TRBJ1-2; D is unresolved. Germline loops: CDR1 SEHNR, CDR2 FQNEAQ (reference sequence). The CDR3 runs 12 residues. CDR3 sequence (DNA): TGTGCCAGCAGCCTAGCCCCGCGCGGCTACACCTTC. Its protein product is CASSLAPRGYTF. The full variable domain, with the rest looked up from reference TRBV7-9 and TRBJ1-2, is DTGVSQNPRHKITKRGQNVTFRCDPISEHNRLYWYRQTLGQGPEFLTYFQNEAQLEKSRLLSDRFSAERPKGSFSTLEIQRTEQGDSAMYLCASSLAPRGYTFGSGTRLTVV.

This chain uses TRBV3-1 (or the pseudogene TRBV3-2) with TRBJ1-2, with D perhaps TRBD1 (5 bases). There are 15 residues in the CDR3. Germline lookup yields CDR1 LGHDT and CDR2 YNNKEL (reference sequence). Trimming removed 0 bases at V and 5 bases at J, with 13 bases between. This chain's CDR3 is CASSQEGGAGYGYTF. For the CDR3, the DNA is TGTGCCAGCAGCCAAGAAGGAGGGGCCGGGTATGGCTACACCTTC.

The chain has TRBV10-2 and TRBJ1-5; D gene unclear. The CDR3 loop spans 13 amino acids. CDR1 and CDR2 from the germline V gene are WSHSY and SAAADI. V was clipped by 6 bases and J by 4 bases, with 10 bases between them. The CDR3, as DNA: TGCGCCAGCAGAGGCGGCCAGAATCAGCCCCAGCATTTT. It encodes CASRGGQNQPQHF.